Sequencing of this TCR beta chain was carried out in a study of OX40 agonist ivuxolimab in advanced cancers. In the study overall: Patients were treated with intravenous ivuxolimab, dosed at 0.01 to 10 mg/kg and infused every 2 weeks.

Method: immunoSEQ multiplex PCR; TCRdb's copy keeps in-frame clones and lacks some. The repertoire holds fewer than 35,000 clones, with around nine tenths as singletons. Points on this clone: Its matching antigen is unknown.

General study points: CD4+ and CD8+ blood T cells expanded clonally by week 6 at 0.1 to 3.0 mg/kg.

This specimen consisted of CD4+ or CD8+ T cells sorted from blood, obtained in a trial of the OX40 agonist ivuxolimab. This receptor was obtained from an adult with an advanced solid tumor such as melanoma, head and neck, liver or kidney cancer.

The DNA for the CDR3 is TGTGCCAGCATGAGTACCGGGGAGCTGTTTTTT. Translating gives CASMSTGELFF. The V and J genes are TRBV6-5 and TRBJ2-2; D uncertain. Germline CDR1 is MNHEY and CDR2 is SVGAGI. V dropped 7 bases and J dropped 5 bases, with 5 bases sitting between them. There are 11 residues in the CDR3.